This T cell receptor (beta chain) appears in the sequencing data of a study of blood T cell repertoires in COVID-19 (dated by TCRdb to 2020 to 2022). Broadly, across the study: Samples covering the acute and convalescent phases of COVID-19 were provided by collaborators in the United States, Italy and Spain. The material from the prospective study consisted of cDNA or gDNA derived from T cells, B-cell-depleted T cells, or PBMCs. The dataset comprised deeply sampled blood TCRbeta repertoires from subjects exposed to, actively infected with, or recovered from COVID-19. The repertoires were released in a freely available public database meant as a resource for research on the immune response to SARS-CoV-2. Samples came from the ongoing ImmuneRACE study (first 160 participants) plus 1,254 subjects from 6 global collaborators. The sample metadata nearly always contained a de-identified subject ID, COVID-19 status, age in years and sex. Where available, HLA class I and class II types were taken from metadata supplied by the sample provider and were not determined by assay-based typing. Paper-wide results and their limitations: Clinical and demographic metadata were provided uncurated, with the amount varying by source and participant.

V lost 1 base and J lost 7 bases, and the count of bases not matched to a germline gene is 3. CDR1 and CDR2 are read off the germline V gene (reference sequence) as SEHNR and FQNEAQ. Taken from cysteine to phenylalanine, the CDR3 has 13 residues. The entry retains the CDR3 DNA only, 39 bases that are in frame from base 1. The immunoSEQ Assay, a bias-controlled multiplex PCR, was used to amplify TCRbeta CDR3 regions from genomic DNA. The authors processed their data as follows. The number of nucleated cells in each sample was estimated by amplification of reference gene primers within the assay. To quantify the absolute abundance of each unique TCRbeta CDR3 rearrangement, sequence reads were collapsed and filtered. For each sample, productive Simpson clonality was calculated by taking the square root of Simpson's diversity index across productive rearrangements. The table comes from immuneACCESS by way of TCRdb, which keeps in-frame sequences with V and J called. Part of the clones is missing from these tables; in studies checked, under half for an unresolved V gene and the rest for unknown reasons. Clone size and V and J calls were adopted from that table, with D and trimming inferred from the DNA. The table for this sample lists fewer than 60,000 clones; approximately 83% of them were counted only once. The ten largest clones capture over 6% of the sample.

Collaborating institutions collected whole blood in K2EDTA tubes following their own protocols. For TCRbeta analysis, collaborator samples were shipped as frozen whole blood, as isolated PBMCs, or as DNA extracted from either sample type. Turning to this clone: It has no known antigen specificity. Qualities for individual bases were not recorded, and no much larger clone is one base off.

The sequence derives from a man aged 65 to 85 with active COVID-19. The sequencing sample was made of peripheral blood. The chain was built from TRBV7-9 and TRBJ1-2; 7 bases in between match TRBD1. The bases are TGTGCCAGCAGCTTAGAGGGGGCTTTTGGCTACACCTTC. This sequence encodes CASSLEGAFGYTF.